The 31 T cell receptor beta chains below come from one sample, sequenced in a study of spatial heterogeneity in lung cancer. Documented time point: blood at routine non-recurrence follow-up after resection. TCRdb used MiXCR to reprocess the 5' RACE reads, holding one entry per CDR3 protein. The data contain 60,000 to 85,000 distinct CDR3 sequences, about 8.2% of them singletons. The source material was PBMCs, sampled at follow-up. All receptors derive from a female donor with early-stage non-small cell lung cancer.

This clonotype was seen at least ten times. The CDR3 loop is CASSLLTGDTGELFF. CDR3 sequence (DNA): TGCGCCAGCAGCTTACTGACAGGGGACACCGGGGAGCTGTTTTTT. V is TRBV5-1 and J is TRBJ2-2; 8 nucleotides align to TRBD1. The junction had 3 bases not matched to a gene; V was cut back by 2 bases and J by 3 bases. The CDR3 totals 15 residues. Per the germline V gene, CDR1 is SGHRS and CDR2 is YFSETQ.

This clonotype was seen many times. The rearrangement links TRBV15 to TRBJ2-7; 9 bases are a match to TRBD2. With V trimmed by 4 bases and J by 7 bases, 8 bases remained unmatched. Germline assignment: CDR1 LNHNV and CDR2 YYDKDF (reference sequence). The CDR3 has 14 amino acids. The CDR3 DNA reads as TGTGCCACCAGCACCGGGACTAGCCTGGGTGAGCAGTACTTC. This gives the protein CATSTGTSLGEQYF.

The sample holds a few counts of this clonotype. The CDR3 coding sequence is TGCGCCAGCAGCTCAACTAGCGGCAACAATGAGCAGTTCTTC. It yields the protein CASSSTSGNNEQFF. The rearrangement links TRBV5-1 to TRBJ2-1; 8 bases align to TRBD2. V was clipped by 3 bases and J by 5 bases; unmatched bases: 4. The CDR3 runs to 14 residues. Germline CDR1 and CDR2: SGHRS and YFSETQ.

This chain connects TRBV20-1 to TRBJ1-1, with unresolved D. Trimming removed 1 base from V and 1 base from J, with 7 bases in between. The CDR3 contains 13 residues. CDR1 is DFQATT and CDR2 is SNEGSKA in the germline V gene (reference sequence). The CDR3 coding sequence is TGCAGTGCTAGAGCCGGCGCGAACACTGAAGCTTTCTTT. The encoded protein is CSARAGANTEAFF.

This clonotype came up many times. The CDR3 loop reads CASSTYYEQYF. The CDR3 DNA follows: TGTGCCAGCAGCACCTACTACGAGCAGTACTTC. This sequence joins TRBV5-8 and TRBJ2-7; no firm D call. Germline CDR1 and CDR2: SGHTS and YDEGEE. The CDR3 contains 11 residues. The V end lost 4 bases, the J end lost 3 bases, and 5 bases lay between the germline ends.

In its sample, this clonotype was seen many times. This chain uses TRBV7-2 with TRBJ2-3; D ambiguous. The ends were cut back, 4 bases at V and 4 bases at J, with 9 bases in the middle. The germline CDR1 and CDR2 sequences are SGHTA and FQGNSA. The CDR3 extends over 13 amino acids. This chain's CDR3 is CASSSSSSDTQYF. The CDR3 nucleotides are TGTGCCAGCAGCTCTTCGAGTTCAGATACGCAGTATTTT.

This clonotype was seen repeatedly, ten times or more. V is TRBV6-1 and J is TRBJ1-4, with TRBD1 matching over 9 bases. The CDR3 runs 13 residues. Germline V gene lookup returns CDR1 MNHNS and CDR2 SASEGT. The junction had 5 bases not matched to a gene; V was cut back by 8 bases and J by 7 bases. This chain's CDR3 is CASEDRGFEKLFF. The CDR3 region has the DNA TGTGCCAGCGAAGACAGGGGGTTTGAAAAACTGTTTTTT.

This clonotype was detected many times. The chain recombines TRBV29-1 with TRBJ2-7; 7 positions match TRBD1. The J segment lost 5 bases and the V segment lost 6 bases, leaving 4 bases of the junction unmatched. The CDR3 spans 11 residues. Germline CDR1 SQVTM, CDR2 ANQGSEA. The CDR3 is CSVHRGHEQYF. The CDR3 bases are TGCAGCGTCCACAGGGGCCACGAGCAGTACTTC.

This clonotype has at least ten counts. This chain uses TRBV7-6 with TRBJ2-3; TRBD2 agrees at 9 bases. Trimming took 6 bases from V and 0 from J; bases not matched to a gene: 4. CDR1 is SGHVS and CDR2 is FNYEAQ in the germline V gene. The CDR3 loop spans 15 amino acids. The CDR3 DNA sequence: TGTGCCAGCAGTCCCGGGACTAGCAGCACAGATACGCAGTATTTT. Its translation is CASSPGTSSTDTQYF.

The table lists this clonotype with many counts. The rearrangement joins TRBV3-1 to TRBJ2-7; no definite D call. With 1 base removed from V and 3 bases from J, the gap between germline ends came to 10 bases. The CDR3 has 14 amino acids. Germline assignment: CDR1 LGHDT and CDR2 YNNKEL (reference sequence). CDR3 in amino acids: CASSQVSSSYEQYF. CDR3 sequence (DNA): TGTGCCAGCAGCCAAGTCAGTAGCAGCTACGAGCAGTACTTC.

The CDR3 is CASSPLQGGTGELFF. The CDR3 DNA reads TGTGCCAGCAGCCCACTACAGGGGGGCACCGGGGAGCTGTTTTTT. The rearrangement uses TRBV6-5 and TRBJ2-2; 8 positions match TRBD1. CDR3 size: 15 residues. With V trimmed by 6 bases and J by 4 bases, 7 bases remained unmatched. The V gene's germline CDR1 is MNHEY and CDR2 SVGAGI.

For this clonotype: A clone one base away is much larger, so this may be a read error. The chain uses TRBV10-1 and TRBJ2-1; TRBD2 is a possible D gene (6 bases). Germline V gives CDR1 WNHNN, CDR2 SYGVQD (reference sequence). The V end was cut by 5 bases, the J end by 2 bases, with 13 bases between. The length of the CDR3 is 15 residues. CDR3 in amino acids: CASSPTREAYNEQFF. The CDR3 DNA is TGCGCCAGCAGTCCGACCAGGGAGGCCTACAATGAGCAGTTCTTC.

The V call is TRBV7-9, the J call TRBJ2-7; 7 bases align to TRBD2. CDR1 SEHNR and CDR2 FQNEAQ come from the germline V gene (reference sequence). V shed 5 bases and J 4 bases; nucleotides not matched to a gene: 11. This CDR3 comprises 15 residues. The CDR3 loop is CASSPAAGVRYEQYF. The CDR3 nucleotides are TGTGCCAGCAGCCCAGCGGCGGGAGTTAGATACGAGCAGTACTTC.

This clonotype was recorded many times. The rearrangement joins TRBV2 to TRBJ2-7, with 12 bases matching TRBD2. CDR1 and CDR2 (germline): SNHLY, FYNNEI. This CDR3 has 15 amino acids. J gave up 6 bases and V 6 bases, and 9 bases lay outside the gene matches. CDR3 sequence: CASSSRTSGIGEQYF. CDR3 DNA: TGTGCCAGCAGCTCTCGGACTAGCGGGATTGGCGAGCAGTACTTC.

This clonotype showed up many times. The chain recombines TRBV5-1 with TRBJ1-2, with TRBD1 as a possible D gene (6 bases). V was cut by 4 bases and J by 6 bases, with 13 bases left in between. CDR3 length equals 13 residues. Germline V gives CDR1 SGHRS, CDR2 YFSETQ. The CDR3 spells CASSIGQRHGYTF. In DNA form, the CDR3 reads TGCGCCAGCAGCATAGGACAGAGGCATGGCTACACCTTC.

V usage is TRBV18 and J usage is TRBJ2-7; D unclear. Trimming removed 8 bases from V and 4 bases from J, with 18 bases in between. CDR3 length: 14 residues. Germline assignment: CDR1 KGHSH and CDR2 LQKENI. The CDR3, as DNA: TGTGCCAGCAACCTAGGTTTCCCGGGTTACGAGCAGTACTTC. Its protein is CASNLGFPGYEQYF.

This clonotype was detected many times. The CDR3 nucleotides read TGTGCCAGCAGTTCGCTCGGTCAGCCCCAGCATTTT. Amino acid sequence: CASSSLGQPQHF. This chain links TRBV28 with TRBJ1-5; no definite D call. Trimming stripped 4 bases from V and 6 bases from J, with 7 bases between. This CDR3 is 12 amino acids long. Germline loops: CDR1 MDHEN, CDR2 SYDVKM.

This clonotype was picked up many times. The chain has TRBV11-2 and TRBJ2-1; D uncertain. The CDR3 totals 11 residues. CDR1 and CDR2 (germline): SGHAT, FQNNGV. Trimming stripped 8 bases from V and 9 bases from J, with 11 bases between. The DNA for the CDR3 is TGTGCCAGCTTCGGTTACGGTGAGCAGTTCTTC. Protein: CASFGYGEQFF.

This clonotype was picked up many times. This chain joins TRBV11-2 and TRBJ2-1; TRBD2 aligns across 12 bases. With V trimmed by 3 bases and J by 11 bases, 5 bases remained unmatched. There are 14 residues in the CDR3. Germline V gives CDR1 SGHAT, CDR2 FQNNGV. The CDR3 DNA follows: TGTGCCAGCAGCTTGGAGACTAGCGGGAGTAAGCAGTTCTTC. Translating it yields CASSLETSGSKQFF.

Many counts were recorded for this clonotype. The chain employs TRBV7-9 and TRBJ1-3; D may be TRBD1 (6 bases). Trimming took 5 bases from V and 0 from J, leaving 14 bases between them. Germline CDR1 SEHNR, CDR2 FQNEAQ (reference sequence). This CDR3 contains 16 residues. CDR3 residues: CASSPTDRSSGNTIYF. CDR3 DNA sequence: TGTGCCAGCAGCCCAACGGACAGAAGCTCTGGAAACACCATATATTTT.

J is TRBJ1-1 and V is TRBV7-2, with TRBD1 matching over 7 bases. Germline CDR1 is SGHTA and CDR2 is FQGNSA. Trimming cost V 3 bases and J 0 bases; bases outside gene matches: 1. The CDR3 consists of 14 residues. In nucleotides, the CDR3 is TGTGCCAGCAGCTTCGGGACAGTGAACACTGAAGCTTTCTTT. Translating it yields CASSFGTVNTEAFF.

In its sample, this clonotype was seen many times. This rearrangement joins TRBV5-1 to TRBJ2-7, with D possibly matching TRBD1 (6 bases). The V and J ends lost 4 bases and 4 bases respectively, with 9 bases between them. The CDR3 runs 12 residues. Looked up from germline, CDR1 is SGHRS and CDR2 is YFSETQ. The CDR3 region has the DNA TGCGCCAGCAGCCAACAGGGATACGAGCAGTACTTC. Its translation: CASSQQGYEQYF.

This chain uses TRBV7-9 with TRBJ2-7, with D possibly being TRBD1 or TRBD2 (5 bases each). Looked up from germline, CDR1 is SEHNR and CDR2 is FQNEAQ (reference sequence). This CDR3 contains 14 residues. The ends were cut back, 1 base at V and 3 bases at J, with 10 bases in the middle. CDR3: CASSLGGSIYEQYF. In DNA, the CDR3 is TGTGCCAGCAGCTTAGGGGGGTCGATCTACGAGCAGTACTTC. Variable domain in full (rest from reference TRBV7-9 and TRBJ2-7): DTGVSQNPRHKITKRGQNVTFRCDPISEHNRLYWYRQTLGQGPEFLTYFQNEAQLEKSRLLSDRFSAERPKGSFSTLEIQRTEQGDSAMYLCASSLGGSIYEQYFGPGTRLTVT.

This clonotype occurred many times. The chain employs TRBV5-1 and TRBJ2-3, with D possibly matching TRBD2 (6 bases). The CDR3 covers 18 residues. Germline V gives CDR1 SGHRS, CDR2 YFSETQ. V lost 0 bases and J 5 bases, leaving 22 bases between the germline ends. The CDR3, as DNA: TGCGCCAGCAGCTTGGAGTTAGCGGCTAAAACCAAGGGAGATACGCAGTATTTT. It yields the protein CASSLELAAKTKGDTQYF.

The chain links TRBV28 to TRBJ2-7, with TRBD1 matching 9 bases. The CDR3 sequence is 14 residues long. Germline V CDR1 and CDR2: MDHEN, SYDVKM. With 4 bases clipped from V and 4 bases from J, the junction kept 5 bases outside the gene matches. The CDR3 nucleotides are TGTGCCAGCAGTTCTACGGGACAGGGTTACGAGCAGTACTTC. Encoded protein: CASSSTGQGYEQYF.

This clonotype was seen repeatedly, ten times or more. This sequence joins TRBV12-3 or TRBV12-4 and TRBJ1-4, with TRBD1 matching over 7 bases. CDR3 length equals 15 residues. The J segment lost 8 bases and the V segment lost 5 bases, leaving 11 bases of the junction unmatched. This chain's CDR3 is CASSKGGDSGEKLFF. CDR3 DNA sequence: TGTGCCAGCAGTAAAGGCGGGGACAGTGGGGAAAAACTGTTTTTT.

In this sample, this clonotype turned up a few times. This chain connects TRBV20-1 to TRBJ2-7; D remains unclear. From germline, CDR1 is DFQATT and CDR2 SNEGSKA (reference sequence). Trimming cost V 4 bases and J 0 bases, with 10 bases left between them. The CDR3 extends over 13 amino acids. The DNA of the CDR3 is TGCAGTGCTACGGACGAAAGCTCCTACGAGCAGTACTTC. Translation: CSATDESSYEQYF.

This clonotype was found many times. The chain joins TRBV27 to TRBJ2-1, with 7 nucleotides matching TRBD1. Germline values: CDR1 MNHEY, CDR2 SMNVEV (reference sequence). This CDR3 has 12 residues. V lost 4 bases to trimming and J lost 6 bases; unmatched junction nucleotides: 0. The CDR3 DNA sequence: TGTGCCAGCAGTTACAGGGGCAATGAGCAGTTCTTC. Protein sequence: CASSYRGNEQFF.

This clonotype appeared many times. J is TRBJ2-5 and V is TRBV20-1, with TRBD1 matching over 8 bases. Per germline, CDR1 DFQATT and CDR2 SNEGSKA (reference sequence). With V trimmed by 6 bases and J by 5 bases, 11 bases remained unmatched. This CDR3 has 14 amino acids. The chain's CDR3 is CSAVSSGGVETQYF. Here the CDR3 DNA reads TGCAGTGCCGTTAGCTCAGGGGGCGTGGAGACCCAGTACTTC.

This clonotype turned up a few times. The genes are TRBV28 and TRBJ1-1; D ambiguous. The length of the CDR3 is 12 residues. V was trimmed by 7 bases and J by 8 bases, leaving 14 bases between them. The germline CDR1 and CDR2 sequences are MDHEN and SYDVKM. The CDR3 DNA is TGTGCCAGCATCCGAATTGGTGGCGAAGCTTTCTTT. It specifies CASIRIGGEAFF. The full variable domain, in which reference TRBV28 and TRBJ1-1 provide the parts outside the CDR3, is DVKVTQSSRYLVKRTGEKVFLECVQDMDHENMFWYRQDPGLGLRLIYFSYDVKMKEKGDIPEGYSVSREKKERFSLILESASTNQTSMYLCASIRIGGEAFFGQGTRLTVV.

This clonotype was seen a few times. This chain uses TRBV4-1 with TRBJ2-1; unclear D gene. Germline V lookup: CDR1 MGHRA, CDR2 YSYEKL. V was trimmed by 4 bases and J by 3 bases, leaving 7 bases between them. The CDR3 contains 13 residues. In DNA, the CDR3 is TGCGCCAGCAGCCGTATGGTCTACAATGAGCAGTTCTTC. Its translation: CASSRMVYNEQFF.